These T cell receptor beta chains were read from a single sample in a study of a mutant IDH1 vaccine in newly diagnosed glioma. Data came from immunoSEQ multiplex PCR; TCRdb stores just in-frame clones and leaves some out. The sample shows 25,000 to 35,000 clones, more than 70% of them seen only once. These receptors have no known antigen. The material sequenced was PBMCs, taken from a glioma patient whose treatment included an IDH1 peptide vaccine. The origin of the receptors is a man in his late teens or twenties with glioma. Both conserved end residues are part of each CDR3. A D gene is named only where the DNA matches it firmly. Clone size is stated in some rows and not others, as once, few, many or a class when expanded.

CASSSGGVTEAFF TGTGCCAGCTCCTCCGGAGGGGTCACTGAAGCTTTCTTT few TRBJ1-1 TRBV7-8 -
CALVPGAGSTEAFF TGTGCCTTAGTACCAGGGGCGGGGAGCACTGAAGCTTTCTTT once TRBJ1-1 TRBV30 -
CASSIKALGRTEAFF TGTGCCAGTAGTATAAAGGCGTTGGGGAGGACTGAAGCTTTCTTT - TRBJ1-1 TRBV19 -
CASRTGVNTEAFF TGTGCCAGCAGGACAGGGGTGAACACTGAAGCTTTCTTT - TRBJ1-1 TRBV6-5 TRBD1
CASSPGFPPNYGYTF TGTGCCAGCAGCCCAGGGTTCCCTCCTAACTATGGCTACACCTTC once TRBJ1-2 TRBV6-5 -
CASNLLSGKSGELFF TGTGCCAGCAACCTTTTAAGCGGGAAGTCCGGGGAGCTGTTTTTT - TRBJ2-2 TRBV4-2 TRBD2
CASSPISNEKLFF TGTGCCAGCAGCCCCATTTCTAATGAAAAACTGTTTTTT - TRBJ1-4 TRBV14 -
CAISEEGRRNQPQHF TGTGCCATCAGTGAAGAGGGCAGGCGTAATCAGCCCCAGCATTTT - TRBJ1-5 TRBV10-3 -
CASSQPGAAGAETQYF TGCGCCAGCAGCCAACCGGGGGCAGCCGGGGCGGAGACCCAGTACTTC - TRBJ2-5 TRBV4-1 -
CASSLERGQVGYTF TGTGCCAGCAGCTTAGAGAGGGGACAGGTTGGCTACACCTTC - TRBJ1-2 TRBV7-2 TRBD1
CASSGSGQVRYEQYF TGTGCCAGCAGTGGTTCGGGACAGGTACGCTACGAGCAGTACTTC once TRBJ2-7 TRBV27 TRBD1
CASSSDGRGYTF TGTGCCAGCAGTTCGGACGGGAGGGGCTACACCTTC - TRBJ1-2 TRBV6-6 -
CASSGRTPLTLTEAFF TGTGCCAGCAGTGGGAGGACCCCTTTGACGTTGACTGAAGCTTTCTTT once TRBJ1-1 TRBV6-6 -
CASSQGDSINEKLFF TGCGCCAGCAGCCAGGGAGACAGCATAAATGAAAAACTGTTTTTT once TRBJ1-4 TRBV4-3 -
CASKKIMNTEAFF TGTGCCAGCAAGAAAATCATGAACACTGAAGCTTTCTTT - TRBJ1-1 TRBV6-5 -
CASSQDRSSRRTGELFF TGCGCCAGCAGCCAAGATCGGTCTAGCCGCCGCACCGGGGAGCTGTTTTTT - TRBJ2-2 TRBV4-3 -
CASSQVWAGTSGHYEQYF TGCGCCAGCAGCCAAGTTTGGGCCGGGACTAGCGGACACTACGAGCAGTACTTC - TRBJ2-7 TRBV4-3 TRBD2
CASSPQGQADGYTF TGTGCCAGCAGTCCCCAGGGCCAGGCGGATGGCTACACCTTC - TRBJ1-2 TRBV6-5 -
CASSQPGEGSPLHF TGTGCCAGCAGTCAACCCGGGGAAGGGTCACCCCTCCACTTT - TRBJ1-6 TRBV27 -
CSVGTDPREAFF TGCAGCGTAGGGACGGACCCACGGGAAGCTTTCTTT - TRBJ1-1 TRBV29-1 -
CASSARDGAYEQYF TGTGCCAGCAGCGCGCGGGACGGTGCCTACGAGCAGTACTTC - TRBJ2-7 TRBV7-6 -
CASSLKRMGDTGELFF TGCGCCAGCAGCTTGAAGCGGATGGGGGACACCGGGGAGCTGTTTTTT - TRBJ2-2 TRBV5-1 -
CASSGSREEADTQYF TGTGCCAGCTCTGGATCGCGGGAGGAGGCAGATACGCAGTATTTT - TRBJ2-3 TRBV7-9 TRBD2
CASSLVADEKLFF TGTGCCAGCAGCTTAGTGGCGGATGAAAAACTGTTTTTT - TRBJ1-4 TRBV7-2 -
CAIRDRRNTEAFF TGTGCCATCAGGGACAGGAGGAACACTGAAGCTTTCTTT - TRBJ1-1 TRBV10-3 TRBD1
CASSQPTGGRDTQYF TGCGCCAGCAGCCAACCAACAGGGGGCAGGGATACGCAGTATTTT - TRBJ2-3 TRBV4-1 TRBD1
CASSRDKNGYTF TGTGCCAGTAGCCGGGACAAAAATGGCTACACCTTC - TRBJ1-2 TRBV19 -
CADRGRGGNTIYF TGCGCCGACAGGGGGCGCGGAGGAAACACCATATATTTT - TRBJ1-3 TRBV27 TRBD1
CASSSSGGGSQPQHF TGTGCCAGTAGTTCCTCAGGGGGGGGCAGTCAGCCCCAGCATTTT - TRBJ1-5 TRBV19 TRBD1
CASSPIAGGPYEQYF TGTGCCAGCAGTCCTATAGCGGGAGGGCCCTACGAGCAGTACTTC - TRBJ2-7 TRBV6-5 TRBD2
CAWGRDYNEQFF TGTGCCTGGGGCAGGGACTACAATGAGCAGTTCTTC once TRBJ2-1 TRBV30 -
CASSFRGQGDGYTF TGTGCCAGCAGCTTCCGAGGACAGGGAGACGGCTACACCTTC - TRBJ1-2 TRBV9 TRBD1
CASSPRHGQGNTEAFF TGTGCCAGCAGCCCCCGACACGGGCAGGGGAACACTGAAGCTTTCTTT - TRBJ1-1 TRBV4-2 -
CASSEVQGATQPQHF TGTGCCAGCAGTGAAGTCCAGGGGGCTACTCAGCCCCAGCATTTT once TRBJ1-5 TRBV2 TRBD1
CSVGDSPNYGYTF TGCAGCGTTGGTGACAGTCCTAACTATGGCTACACCTTC - TRBJ1-2 TRBV29-1 -
CASSQDPAMNTEAFF TGCGCCAGCAGCCAAGACCCCGCCATGAACACTGAAGCTTTCTTT - TRBJ1-1 TRBV4-3 -
CAWSRDRPYGYTF TGTGCCTGGAGCCGGGACAGACCATATGGCTACACCTTC - TRBJ1-2 TRBV30 TRBD1
CAWIRGSKNTEAFF TGTGCCTGGATCCGGGGTTCGAAGAACACTGAAGCTTTCTTT - TRBJ1-1 TRBV30 -
CACQGGPNSPLHF TGTGCCTGTCAAGGGGGGCCCAATTCACCCCTCCACTTT - TRBJ1-6 TRBV30 -
CATLVGGLQAFF TGTGCGACCCTAGTTGGGGGGCTGCAAGCTTTCTTT - TRBJ1-1 TRBV28 -
CASSLEAPIGYTF TGTGCCAGCAGCTTAGAAGCCCCCATTGGGTACACCTTC - TRBJ1-2 TRBV7-2 -
CASSYKGRPYEQYF TGTGCCAGCAGTTACAAGGGCAGACCCTACGAGCAGTACTTC - TRBJ2-7 TRBV6-5 -
CSGAKPPNNEQFF TGCAGCGGAGCCAAACCCCCCAACAATGAGCAGTTCTTC - TRBJ2-1 TRBV29-1 -
CASAPGTLGTQYF TGTGCCAGCGCTCCCGGAACCCTCGGTACGCAGTATTTT - TRBJ2-3 TRBV6-5 -
CASSYRGGNTEAFF TGTGCCAGCAGTTACAGGGGAGGCAACACTGAAGCTTTCTTT - TRBJ1-1 TRBV28 TRBD1
CAWSRGGNTIYF TGTGCCTGGAGTAGGGGTGGAAACACCATATATTTT - TRBJ1-3 TRBV30 -
CASSPRDRVTEAFF TGTGCCAGCAGTCCCCGGGACAGGGTAACTGAAGCTTTCTTT medium-sized TRBJ1-1 TRBV6-5 TRBD1
CASSLVSGDNSPLHF TGCGCCAGCAGCTTGGTATCCGGGGACAATTCACCCCTCCACTTT - TRBJ1-6 TRBV5-1 -
CASSLQGRGRQRETQYF TGTGCCAGCAGTTTACAGGGCAGGGGGAGGCAAAGGGAGACCCAGTACTTC - TRBJ2-5 TRBV27 -